Presented here are 11 T cell receptor beta chains from one specimen sequenced in a study of blood T cell repertoires in COVID-19. Clones were read by immunoSEQ multiplex PCR, and TCRdb kept only the in-frame ones, dropping some. The table lists about 250,000 clones, 88% of them singletons. The sample was peripheral blood. The receptor set was obtained from a woman aged 30 to 39 with COVID-19, enrolled during active disease.

This clone was seen only a few times. The chain recombines TRBV6-8 with TRBJ1-5; TRBD1 matches 7 bases. The CDR3 covers 17 residues. Germline CDR1 is MNHGY and CDR2 is SAAAGT. The V gene end was trimmed by 6 bases and the J gene end by 2 bases; junction bases not matched to a gene: 13. Written as DNA, the CDR3 is TGTGCCAGCAGCTCCACAACAGGGGAACAGGGCAATCAGCCCCAGCATTTT. It specifies CASSSTTGEQGNQPQHF.

CDR3 region: CATSRQTSGQAGELFF. In DNA, the CDR3 is TGTGCCACCAGCAGGCAGACTAGCGGACAAGCCGGGGAGCTGTTTTTT. The genes are TRBV15 and TRBJ2-2; 9 positions match TRBD2. This CDR3 has 16 amino acids. The germline gives CDR1 LNHNV, CDR2 YYDKDF (reference sequence). V lost 3 bases to trimming and J lost 6 bases; unmatched junction nucleotides: 8.

The rearrangement joins TRBV5-5 to TRBJ2-2; perhaps TRBD2 as D (5 bases). Germline lookup yields CDR1 SGHKS and CDR2 YYEKEE (reference sequence). This CDR3 comprises 14 residues. Trimming left V 4 bases short and J 3 bases short, with 10 bases between. The CDR3 sequence: CASSIVEDTGELFF. The CDR3 bases are TGTGCCAGCAGCATTGTGGAGGACACCGGGGAGCTGTTTTTT.

The chain couples TRBV7-2 to TRBJ1-4; 7 bases fit TRBD1. Looked up from germline, CDR1 is SGHTA and CDR2 is FQGNSA. CDR3 length: 16 amino acids. V gave up 1 base and J gave up 4 bases; unmatched junction bases: 6. The CDR3 sequence is CASSLDQGQLNEKLFF. The CDR3 DNA reads TGTGCCAGCAGCTTAGATCAGGGACAGCTTAATGAAAAACTGTTTTTT.

The rearrangement links TRBV27 to TRBJ2-7; no clear D gene. The germline CDR1 and CDR2 sequences are MNHEY and SMNVEV (reference sequence). CDR3 length: 11 amino acids. Trimming removed 5 bases at V and 3 bases at J, with 5 bases between. This chain's CDR3 is CASSVVYEQYV. The CDR3, as DNA: TGTGCCAGCAGTGTCGTCTACGAGCAGTACGTC.

The chain carries TRBV27 and TRBJ2-5; 12 nucleotides match TRBD2. The J segment lost 4 bases and the V segment lost 2 bases, leaving 2 bases of the junction unmatched. Germline V gene data show CDR1 as MNHEY and CDR2 as SMNVEV (reference sequence). This CDR3 comprises 15 residues. CDR3: CASSLLAGGRETQYF. CDR3 sequence (DNA): TGTGCCAGCAGTTTACTAGCGGGGGGGCGAGAGACCCAGTACTTC.

The J gene is TRBJ2-5, the V gene TRBV9, with a weak D call TRBD1 (5 bases). V lost 0 bases, J lost 5 bases, and 8 bases lay in between. Germline V gives CDR1 SGDLS, CDR2 YYNGEE. The CDR3 contains 13 residues. The CDR3 DNA follows: TGTGCCAGCAGCGTAGTGCCAGGGGAGACCCAGTACTTC. Its protein is CASSVVPGETQYF.

The rearrangement links TRBV27 to TRBJ2-1; possible D gene TRBD2, 5 bases. Germline CDR1 is MNHEY and CDR2 is SMNVEV (reference sequence). The CDR3 runs 15 residues. Trimming left V 3 bases short and J 6 bases short, with 15 bases between. CDR3 nucleotide sequence: TGTGCCAGCAGTTTTGAAACTAGACGGGGCAATGAGCAGTTCTTC. It yields the protein CASSFETRRGNEQFF.

This chain links TRBV10-2 with TRBJ2-5; 9 bases line up with TRBD1. This CDR3 comprises 14 residues. Looked up from germline, CDR1 is WSHSY and CDR2 is SAAADI. After removal of 7 bases from V and 5 bases from J, the junction contained 8 bases not matched to a gene. CDR3: CASNEQGAQETQYF. The DNA of the CDR3 is TGCGCCAGCAACGAACAGGGGGCTCAGGAGACCCAGTACTTC.

This chain's CDR3 is CASSPWGERDTEAFF. The DNA of the CDR3 is TGTGCCAGCAGCCCATGGGGGGAGAGAGACACTGAAGCTTTCTTT. The J gene is TRBJ1-1, the V gene TRBV5-5, with D tentatively TRBD1 (5 bases). The CDR3 has 15 amino acids. V lost 4 bases and J 3 bases, leaving 16 bases between the germline ends. From germline, CDR1 is SGHKS and CDR2 YYEKEE (reference sequence).

This clone was counted between two and nine times. The gene calls are TRBV2 and TRBJ1-1; D remains unclear. Germline V CDR1 and CDR2: SNHLY, FYNNEI. The CDR3 runs 13 residues. The V and J ends lost 7 bases and 0 bases respectively, with 9 bases between them. CDR3 bases: TGTGCCAGCACAAACTCCATGAACACTGAAGCTTTCTTT. Encoded protein: CASTNSMNTEAFF.